The rows below give T cell receptor beta chains drawn from one sample of a study of OX40 agonist ivuxolimab in advanced cancers. Sequencing used immunoSEQ multiplex PCR; TCRdb keeps in-frame clones, though not all of them. Here the sample spans 70,000 to 75,000 clones, around four fifths being singletons. Sequenced material: CD4+ or CD8+ T cells sorted from blood, taken in a trial of the OX40 agonist ivuxolimab. The receptors derive from an adult with an advanced solid tumor such as melanoma, head and neck, liver or kidney cancer. The CDR3 runs from the conserved cysteine through the conserved F or W. The D gene is left open where the match is weak. A row's size may be missing; if present it is once, few, many or a size class.

j_call | clone_size | d_call | cdr3_length | v_call | cdr3_aa | cdr3_nt
TRBJ1-5 | . | . | 20 | TRBV4-1 | CASSQDPEQRFGWSNQPQHF | TGCGCCAGCAGCCAAGATCCCGAGCAACGGTTTGGGTGGAGCAATCAGCCCCAGCATTTT
TRBJ2-3 | . | TRBD2 | 13 | TRBV13 | CASSSGNTDTQYF | TGTGCCAGCAGTAGCGGGAACACAGATACGCAGTATTTT
TRBJ2-5 | . | . | 13 | TRBV5-4 | CASSRNTEETQYF | TGTGCCAGCAGCCGAAATACTGAAGAGACCCAGTACTTC
TRBJ1-2 | . | . | 15 | TRBV7-8 | CASSLEGEQLDGYTF | TGTGCCAGCAGCTTAGAGGGGGAACAGTTAGATGGCTACACCTTC
TRBJ1-5 | . | . | 12 | TRBV19 | CASAGLSQPQHF | TGTGCCAGTGCAGGGTTAAGTCAGCCCCAGCATTTT
TRBJ2-5 | once | . | 15 | TRBV28 | CASSTWEKLGETQYF | TGTGCCAGCAGTACCTGGGAAAAGTTAGGGGAGACCCAGTACTTC
TRBJ2-5 | . | . | 15 | TRBV19 | CASSQGARRSETQYF | TGTGCCAGTAGTCAGGGAGCACGGAGGTCAGAGACCCAGTACTTC
TRBJ2-5 | once | TRBD2 | 16 | TRBV7-9 | CASSRLAGGISETQYF | TGTGCCAGCAGCCGACTAGCGGGGGGCATCTCAGAGACCCAGTACTTC
TRBJ2-5 | . | TRBD2 | 15 | TRBV18 | CASSPLAGVEETQYF | TGTGCCAGCTCACCACTAGCGGGAGTCGAAGAGACCCAGTACTTC
TRBJ1-5 | . | . | 13 | TRBV6-5 | CASRQGPNQPQHF | TGTGCCAGCAGGCAGGGACCAAATCAGCCCCAGCATTTT
TRBJ2-3 | . | TRBD1 | 14 | TRBV7-8 | CASSSDRDPDTQYF | TGTGCCAGCAGCTCTGACAGGGATCCAGATACGCAGTATTTT
TRBJ1-2 | . | . | 15 | TRBV2 | CASSEVEGMDYGYTF | TGTGCCAGCAGTGAAGTGGAGGGCATGGACTATGGCTACACCTTC
TRBJ1-2 | . | TRBD1 | 12 | TRBV28 | CASSSTGYGYTF | TGTGCCAGCAGTTCGACAGGGTATGGCTACACCTTC
TRBJ2-1 | once | . | 15 | TRBV5-1 | CASSSTTGSYNEQFF | TGCGCCAGCAGCTCGACTACTGGGAGCTACAATGAGCAGTTCTTC
TRBJ1-1 | . | TRBD1 | 16 | TRBV18 | CASSRDRAHRGTEAFF | TGTGCCAGCTCCAGGGACAGGGCCCACCGGGGGACTGAAGCTTTCTTT
TRBJ1-5 | . | TRBD1 | 16 | TRBV2 | CASSRSTGGRNQPQHF | TGTGCCAGCAGTAGATCGACAGGGGGACGTAATCAGCCCCAGCATTTT
TRBJ2-3 | . | TRBD1 | 14 | TRBV5-1 | CATGQGGVVDTQYF | TGCGCCACAGGACAGGGTGGAGTAGTAGATACGCAGTATTTT
TRBJ1-1 | . | . | 16 | TRBV28 | CASSEAPWARGTEAFF | TGTGCCAGCAGCGAAGCCCCCTGGGCCCGGGGAACTGAAGCTTTCTTT
TRBJ2-3 | . | TRBD1 | 18 | TRBV18 | CASSPKTGIGPSTDTQYF | TGTGCCAGCTCACCGAAGACAGGGATAGGCCCTAGCACAGATACGCAGTATTTT
TRBJ2-5 | once | TRBD1 | 13 | TRBV28 | CASSKQGPETQYF | TGTGCCAGCAGTAAACAGGGGCCAGAGACCCAGTACTTC
TRBJ2-5 | . | . | 13 | TRBV4-3 | CASSELPQETQYF | TGCGCCAGCAGCGAACTACCCCAAGAGACCCAGTACTTC
TRBJ1-1 | . | . | 13 | TRBV30 | CAWTGPGRTEAFF | TGTGCCTGGACAGGACCGGGGCGAACTGAAGCTTTCTTT
TRBJ2-5 | . | . | 14 | TRBV7-9 | CASSPQGPQETQYF | TGTGCCAGCAGTCCACAGGGACCCCAAGAGACCCAGTACTTC
TRBJ2-5 | few | TRBD2 | 17 | TRBV19 | CASRDWTSGGRYGTQYF | TGTGCCAGTAGAGACTGGACTAGTGGCGGGAGATATGGGACCCAGTACTTC
TRBJ1-3 | once | . | 15 | TRBV10-1 | CASSESGRLGNTIYF | TGCGCCAGCAGTGAGTCGGGCAGACTTGGAAACACCATATATTTT
TRBJ2-7 | . | . | 15 | TRBV7-3 | CASSLDPGYSYEQYF | TGTGCCAGCAGCTTAGACCCGGGTTACTCCTACGAGCAGTACTTC
TRBJ2-7 | . | . | 15 | TRBV27 | CASSSPFRGSYEQYF | TGTGCCAGCAGTTCTCCTTTTCGGGGGTCCTACGAGCAGTACTTC
TRBJ1-1 | . | . | 16 | TRBV5-1 | CASSLVLSLRNTEAFF | TGCGCCAGCAGCTTGGTGTTGAGTCTGCGGAACACTGAAGCTTTCTTT
TRBJ2-2 | . | TRBD2 | 15 | TRBV7-2 | CASSLTSGVTGELFF | TGTGCCAGCAGCTTAACTAGCGGAGTCACCGGGGAGCTGTTTTTT
TRBJ2-7 | . | . | 16 | TRBV9 | CASSALPGTHSSEQYF | TGTGCCAGCAGCGCCCTCCCCGGGACCCACAGCAGCGAGCAGTACTTC
TRBJ1-3 | . | TRBD1 | 15 | TRBV5-4 | CASSLDTGVGNTIYF | TGTGCCAGCAGCTTGGATACAGGGGTTGGAAACACCATATATTTT
TRBJ1-2 | . | TRBD1 | 14 | TRBV6-1 | CASTGTGGNYGYTF | TGTGCCAGCACCGGGACAGGGGGCAACTATGGCTACACCTTC
TRBJ1-5 | . | . | 14 | TRBV28 | CASSLFGRDLPQHF | TGTGCCAGCAGTTTATTTGGCAGAGACCTACCCCAGCATTTT
TRBJ2-3 | . | TRBD2 | 16 | TRBV7-6 | CASSFRLAGGLDTQYF | TGTGCCAGCAGCTTCCGACTAGCGGGAGGGTTAGATACGCAGTATTTT
TRBJ1-6 | . | . | 14 | TRBV18 | CASSPSNGDSPLHF | TGTGCCAGCTCACCCTCCAACGGGGATTCACCCCTCCACTTT
TRBJ2-3 | . | . | 15 | TRBV6-5 | CASSYRSTSTDTQYF | TGTGCCAGCAGTTACCGCAGCACTAGCACAGATACGCAGTATTTT
TRBJ2-2 | . | . | 15 | TRBV19 | CASRGNGQLTGELFF | TGTGCCAGTCGTGGAAACGGACAGCTCACCGGGGAGCTGTTTTTT
TRBJ2-7 | . | TRBD2 | 16 | TRBV7-9 | CASSQTAGGLGYEQYF | TGTGCCAGCAGCCAAACAGCGGGAGGGCTTGGTTACGAGCAGTACTTC
TRBJ2-1 | . | . | 14 | TRBV6-5 | CASQGTGAYNEQFF | TGTGCCAGCCAAGGGACGGGCGCTTACAATGAGCAGTTCTTC
TRBJ2-3 | . | . | 14 | TRBV7-9 | CASSFSGTKDTQYF | TGTGCCAGCAGCTTCTCCGGGACAAAGGATACGCAGTATTTT